Following are 26 T cell receptor beta chains from one sample sequenced in a study of blood T cell repertoires in COVID-19. Produced via immunoSEQ multiplex PCR; TCRdb's table is partial and in-frame only. Of about 140,000 clones detected, 76% appear once; the ten largest clones hold under 6%. The sample was peripheral blood. These receptors were taken from an elderly woman with active or convalescent COVID-19.

This clone was recorded a few times. The chain recombines TRBV20-1 with TRBJ2-7; TRBD1 agrees at 9 bases. Germline trimming cut 5 bases from V and 9 bases from J; bases unmatched to any gene: 5. The CDR3 runs to 11 residues. Germline V gene data show CDR1 as DFQATT and CDR2 as SNEGSKA (reference sequence). Here the CDR3 reads CSAVTGGGQYF. The DNA of the CDR3 is TGCAGTGCTGTAACAGGGGGCGGGCAGTACTTC.

V usage is TRBV15 and J usage is TRBJ2-5; 10 nucleotides agree with TRBD2. Germline V gives CDR1 LNHNV, CDR2 YYDKDF (reference sequence). The CDR3 has 18 residues. V gave up 1 base and J gave up 6 bases; unmatched junction bases: 14. CDR3 in DNA: TGTGCCACCAGCAGAGGGGAGCGGGGGGGAGGAACCGGGAAGACCCAGTACTTC. Translated: CATSRGERGGGTGKTQYF.

The V and J genes are TRBV6-6 and TRBJ1-2; 11 bases fit TRBD1. CDR3 size: 13 residues. Trimming took 7 bases from V and 8 from J; bases not matched to a gene: 6. Germline CDR1 and CDR2: MNHNY and SVGAGI (reference sequence). The CDR3 bases are TGTGCCAGCACCGGACAGGGGGCAGTGGGCTACACCTTC. As protein: CASTGQGAVGYTF.

The rearrangement links TRBV6-5 to TRBJ1-2, with D perhaps TRBD1 (5 bases). The V and J ends lost 4 bases and 7 bases respectively, with 13 bases between them. This CDR3 spans 13 amino acids. Germline V lookup: CDR1 MNHEY, CDR2 SVGAGI. CDR3 amino acids: CASSSGFRAGYTF. In nucleotides, the CDR3 is TGTGCCAGCAGTTCAGGGTTTCGGGCTGGCTACACCTTC.

There are a few counts of this clone. The genes are TRBV7-8 and TRBJ1-2, with 9 bases fitting TRBD1. This CDR3 contains 14 residues. Trimming cost V 1 base and J 6 bases; bases outside gene matches: 3. Germline-derived CDR1 and CDR2 are SGHVS and FQNEAQ. Here the CDR3 DNA reads TGTGCCAGCAGCTTAGGATGGGACAGGGATGGCTACACCTTC. Translation gives CASSLGWDRDGYTF.

CDR3 bases: TGTGCCAGCAGCCGGGACAGGAGCTCTGGAAACACCATATATTTT. Translating it yields CASSRDRSSGNTIYF. V usage is TRBV14 and J usage is TRBJ1-3; 8 bases are a match to TRBD1. After removal of 4 bases from V and 0 bases from J, the junction contained 2 bases not matched to a gene. The length of the CDR3 is 15 residues. Germline V gives CDR1 SGHDN, CDR2 FVKESK.

This clone occurred once. The rearrangement links TRBV5-6 to TRBJ2-5; D is perhaps TRBD1 (7 bases). The CDR3 loop spans 14 amino acids. With 4 bases removed from V and 6 bases from J, the gap between germline ends came to 16 bases. From germline, CDR1 is SGHDT and CDR2 YYEEEE. The CDR3 DNA reads as TGTGCCAGCAGCAGCCAGGGGGGCTACAAGACCCAGTACTTC. Translated, it gives CASSSQGGYKTQYF.

CDR3 coding DNA: TGTGCCAGCTCTCTCGCACGAGCGGGGGGGACCAGCACAGATACGCAGTATTTT. Translating gives CASSLARAGGTSTDTQYF. V gene TRBV18 combines with J gene TRBJ2-3; 10 nucleotides agree with TRBD2. In germline, CDR1 is KGHSH, CDR2 LQKENI. The trim removed 6 bases at V and 0 bases at J, leaving 12 bases unmatched. This CDR3 has 18 residues.

The chain is built from TRBV28 and TRBJ2-7, with 8 bases lining up with TRBD2. V dropped 6 bases and J dropped 0; count of bases not matched to a gene: 7. CDR3 length: 15 amino acids. Germline CDR1 is MDHEN and CDR2 is SYDVKM. The CDR3 DNA follows: TGTGCCAGCAGCCGCGGGGGGACCTCCTCCTACGAGCAGTACTTC. This translates into CASSRGGTSSYEQYF. Looking up the rest from reference TRBV28 and TRBJ2-7 gives the full variable domain: DVKVTQSSRYLVKRTGEKVFLECVQDMDHENMFWYRQDPGLGLRLIYFSYDVKMKEKGDIPEGYSVSREKKERFSLILESASTNQTSMYLCASSRGGTSSYEQYFGPGTRLTVT.

The chain has TRBV19 and TRBJ1-1, with 7 bases that match TRBD1. V dropped 7 bases and J dropped 2; count of bases not matched to a gene: 10. The CDR3 covers 15 residues. The germline CDR1 and CDR2 sequences are LNHDA and SQIVND (reference sequence). The CDR3 region has the DNA TGTGCCAGTACCAAAGCGACAGGGAGAAACACTGAAGCTTTCTTT. This gives the protein CASTKATGRNTEAFF.

The rearrangement joins TRBV29-1 to TRBJ1-1; maybe TRBD1 (5 bases). V gave up 6 bases and J gave up 6 bases, with 11 bases separating them. The CDR3 sequence is 11 residues long. Germline V gives CDR1 SQVTM, CDR2 ANQGSEA. DNA of the CDR3: TGCAGCGTCGGACATCTCGCTGAAGCTTTCTTT. It specifies CSVGHLAEAFF.

The chain combines TRBV19 with TRBJ2-2, with TRBD2 as a possible D gene (6 bases). Germline assignment: CDR1 LNHDA and CDR2 SQIVND (reference sequence). The CDR3 spans 15 residues. With 6 bases removed from V and 0 bases from J, the gap between germline ends came to 11 bases. The CDR3 DNA is TGTGCCAGTAGGCCCGCGGGGACGAACACCGGGGAGCTGTTTTTT. This encodes CASRPAGTNTGELFF.

The rearrangement links TRBV6-2 or TRBV6-3 to TRBJ1-1; 8 bases line up with TRBD1. The ends lost 5 bases at V and 7 bases at J; junction bases unmatched: 9. Germline lookup yields CDR1 MNHEY and CDR2 SVGEGT. CDR3 size: 14 residues. The CDR3 spells CASSSFGQGDEAFF. As DNA, the CDR3 is TGTGCCAGCAGTAGCTTTGGACAGGGTGATGAAGCTTTCTTT.

The rearrangement links TRBV9 to TRBJ1-1; weak D call: TRBD1 (5 bases). The germline gives CDR1 SGDLS, CDR2 YYNGEE. This CDR3 comprises 15 residues. The ends were cut back, 0 bases at V and 5 bases at J, with 14 bases in the middle. DNA for the CDR3: TGTGCCAGCAGCGTAGACGGGCAGGGTTTAACTGAAGCTTTCTTT. This encodes CASSVDGQGLTEAFF.

Only a few counts were recorded for this clone. V and J are TRBV12-3 or TRBV12-4 and TRBJ1-6, with D possibly TRBD1 on 5 matching bases. CDR3 length equals 13 residues. Trimming took 3 bases from V and 8 from J, leaving 8 bases between them. CDR3 amino acids: CASSLGGDSPLHF. CDR3 in DNA: TGTGCCAGCAGTTTGGGGGGTGATTCACCCCTCCACTTT.

This clone was observed a single time. This chain connects TRBV12-3 or TRBV12-4 to TRBJ2-5, with D possibly being TRBD1 (6 bases). Trimming pared 3 bases from V and 5 bases from J, leaving 10 bases between. The CDR3 spans 13 residues. In DNA, the CDR3 is TGTGCCAGCAGTTTTCACAGGGCGGAGACCCAGTACTTC. Translated, it gives CASSFHRAETQYF.

This sequence joins TRBV13 and TRBJ1-2; weak D call: TRBD1 (5 bases). The V end lost 5 bases, the J end lost 5 bases, and 12 bases lay between the germline ends. The CDR3 spans 13 residues. Germline V CDR1 and CDR2: PRHDT, FYEKMQ (reference sequence). In nucleotides, the CDR3 is TGTGCCAGCAGCATAAGGGGAGGGTATGGCTACACCTTC. Encoded protein: CASSIRGGYGYTF.

The chain is built from TRBV19 and TRBJ2-7, with TRBD1 matching over 9 bases. CDR1 and CDR2 (germline): LNHDA, SQIVND (reference sequence). The CDR3 runs to 13 residues. V shed 10 bases, J shed 5 bases, and the junction held 9 bases outside the gene matches. The DNA of the CDR3 is TGTGCCACAGGACAGGGGTATTCTGACGAGCAGTACTTC. Protein: CATGQGYSDEQYF. The full variable domain, with the rest looked up from reference TRBV19 and TRBJ2-7, is DGGITQSPKYLFRKEGQNVTLSCEQNLNHDAMYWYRQDPGQGLRLIYYSQIVNDFQKGDIAEGYSVSREKKESFPLTVTSAQKNPTAFYLCATGQGYSDEQYFGPGTRLTVT.

The chain is built from TRBV6-2 or TRBV6-3 and TRBJ2-7; 11 bases align to TRBD1. V trimming: 2 bases; J trimming: 5 bases; junction bases outside the gene matches: 2. The CDR3 has 14 amino acids. Germline V gene sequence: CDR1 MNHEY, CDR2 SVGEGT. The CDR3 sequence: CASSYGQGADEQYF. CDR3 DNA sequence: TGTGCCAGCAGTTACGGACAGGGGGCTGACGAGCAGTACTTC.

This clone has just one count. The chain is built from TRBV19 and TRBJ1-1; 8 bases are shared with TRBD1. The V gene end was trimmed by 5 bases and the J gene end by 1 base; junction bases not matched to a gene: 3. Germline-derived CDR1 and CDR2 are LNHDA and SQIVND (reference sequence). The CDR3 length is 14 residues. The CDR3 loop reads CASSGDRGNTEAFF. The DNA for the CDR3 is TGTGCCAGTAGTGGTGACAGGGGGAACACTGAAGCTTTCTTT.

The genes are TRBV6-5 and TRBJ1-1; perhaps TRBD1 as D (5 bases). V was cut by 1 base and J by 0 bases, with 9 bases left in between. Germline lookup yields CDR1 MNHEY and CDR2 SVGAGI. The CDR3 consists of 15 residues. The CDR3 here is CASSYFYRLNTEAFF. The CDR3 bases are TGTGCCAGCAGTTACTTCTACAGGTTGAACACTGAAGCTTTCTTT.

The rearrangement links TRBV6-5 to TRBJ2-3; a weak D match, TRBD1 (6 bases). With 9 bases removed from V and 5 bases from J, the gap between germline ends came to 15 bases. The CDR3 runs to 13 residues. Germline loops: CDR1 MNHEY, CDR2 SVGAGI. CDR3 protein: CASRTGLLDTQYF. CDR3 bases: TGTGCCAGTAGAACAGGGTTGCTAGATACGCAGTATTTT.

The V call is TRBV4-3, the J call TRBJ1-2; D remains ambiguous. V lost 2 bases to trimming and J lost 9 bases, with 22 bases between them. The CDR3 sequence is 16 residues long. Germline CDR1 LGHNA, CDR2 YSLEER. The CDR3 spells CASSQPGFGRVASYTF. Written as DNA, the CDR3 is TGCGCCAGCAGCCAACCCGGTTTTGGGAGGGTTGCGAGCTACACCTTC.

The CDR3 sequence is CASSFNGGNGYTF. The CDR3, as DNA: TGTGCCAGCAGTTTTAATGGGGGCAATGGCTACACCTTC. The chain combines TRBV27 with TRBJ1-2, with D possibly TRBD1 on 6 matching bases. V was pared by 3 bases and J by 6 bases, with 11 bases between. The CDR3 is 13 residues long. Looked up from germline, CDR1 is MNHEY and CDR2 is SMNVEV (reference sequence).

In this sample, this clone turned up a few times. The genes are TRBV19 and TRBJ2-5; no firm D call. CDR1 and CDR2 (germline): LNHDA, SQIVND (reference sequence). CDR3 size: 13 residues. Trimming left V 3 bases short and J 5 bases short, with 10 bases between. This CDR3 reads CASSMAGDETQYF. CDR3 nucleotide sequence: TGTGCCAGTAGTATGGCCGGAGACGAGACCCAGTACTTC.

This chain links TRBV5-1 with TRBJ1-3; 7 nucleotides line up with TRBD1. This CDR3 has 17 residues. Germline lookup yields CDR1 SGHRS and CDR2 YFSETQ. Trimming removed 5 bases from V and 1 base from J; junction bases left unmatched: 12. The CDR3 bases are TGCGCCAGCAGGGTCGGGACAGAGACACTTTCTGGAAACACCATATATTTT. Residues: CASRVGTETLSGNTIYF.